This TCR beta chain was identified in a study of blood T cells in healthy people across ages. General study results and limits: Roughly linear age-related decline in beta diversity appeared, significant by age 40.

To note about this clonotype: Its antigen remains unidentified.

Together with a sample-barcoded 5' primer, a J-beta primer mix was included in a second PCR lasting about 7 to 11 cycles. Each of the cDNA molecules was tagged by a template-switch adaptor with 12 random nucleotides. TCRdb passed the 5' RACE reads through MiXCR, listing each CDR3 protein once. In the table there are fewer than 2 million distinct CDR3 sequences, about two fifths of which are singletons. V lost 3 bases, J lost 7 bases, and 6 bases stayed unmatched. In germline, CDR1 is DFQATT, CDR2 SNEGSKA (reference sequence). CDR3 length equals 15 residues. The clonotype was recovered from a human donor in good health. The chain is built from TRBV20-1 and TRBJ1-6; TRBD1 matches 10 bases. Sequencing input: blood. The CDR3 DNA reads as TGCAGTGCTAGGGTCAGGGGACAGGGGAATTCACCCCTCCACTTT. It is translated as CSARVRGQGNSPLHF.